This T cell receptor (beta chain) is drawn from a study of blood T cell repertoires in COVID-19. Study background: From the United States, Italy and Spain came samples of acute and convalescent COVID-19.

Authors' analysis steps: Using reference gene primer amplification, nucleated cell counts were estimated. Some clones are missing from TCRdb's copy, which holds only in-frame ones; the method was immunoSEQ multiplex PCR. The V and J calls and clone size are taken from that table; D and trimming were inferred from the DNA. Of roughly 87,000 clones in the sample, around 86% were seen once. This clone was detected only once. CDR3 size: 17 residues. Germline values: CDR1 MDHEN, CDR2 SYDVKM. Trimming shortened V by 3 bases and J by 3 bases, and 20 bases separated the two germline ends. Sample: peripheral blood. This TCR was sampled from a man between 50 and 59 years old with active COVID-19. This chain links TRBV28 with TRBJ1-2; D is possibly TRBD1 (6 bases). The CDR3 region is CASSFRSRPQGDYGYTF. Here the CDR3 DNA reads TGTGCCAGCAGTTTTAGATCCCGGCCACAGGGCGACTATGGCTACACCTTC.